This T cell receptor (beta chain) was captured in a study of CXCR3-negative and CXCR3-positive naive CD8 T cells. The authors prepared UMI-labeled TRB cDNA libraries by 5' RACE. TCRdb reprocessed the 5' RACE reads; each CDR3 protein has one entry and no DNA is given. Its table records 40,000 to 45,000 distinct CDR3 sequences. Germline V gives CDR1 LGHDT, CDR2 YNNKEL (reference sequence). The CDR3 runs 16 residues. What was sequenced was memory CD8+ T cells from blood. J is TRBJ1-2 and V is TRBV3-1; with no DNA, the TCRdb D assignment of TRBD1 cannot be verified. The clonotype comes from a human donor in good health. Some clones in this sample may be carry-over from other donors' samples. This CDR3 is CASSQGPGQPPYGYTF.